This T cell receptor beta chain emerged from a study of beta chain features in type 1 diabetes. Study summary: When patients were set against healthy donors, age, gender and cell yields were similar.

Study-level findings and limits: Diminished insertions and augmented deletions at VDJ junctions characterized type 1 diabetes patients.

In regard to this clone: Its antigen is currently unknown.

What was sequenced were expressed TCRB transcripts, since all of the isolated RNA had been reverse transcribed. It was found that naive, central memory and regulatory T cell samples averaged about 3.57 million reads. TCRdb's copy holds only in-frame clones and misses some; the assay was immunoSEQ multiplex PCR. There are under 400,000 clones in the sample; 12% to 15% occur only once, and approximately 7% lies in the top ten. Markers CD45RO/CCR7/CD25/CD127/CD95/CD27 served to sort CD4+ naive, central memory, regulatory and stem cell-like memory cells. The CDR3 contains 16 residues. Trimming removed 5 bases from V and 4 bases from J, with 18 bases in between. Looked up from germline, CDR1 is MDHEN and CDR2 is SYDVKM.

The chain carries TRBV28 and TRBJ2-4, with D maybe TRBD1 (6 bases). This receptor was identified in a man between 25 and 39 years old in good health. The specimen was central memory CD4+ T cells from blood. CDR3 sequence reads: CASSPRTVSVKNIQYF. CDR3 nucleotides: TGTGCCAGCAGTCCCAGGACAGTGAGTGTGAAAAACATTCAGTACTTC.